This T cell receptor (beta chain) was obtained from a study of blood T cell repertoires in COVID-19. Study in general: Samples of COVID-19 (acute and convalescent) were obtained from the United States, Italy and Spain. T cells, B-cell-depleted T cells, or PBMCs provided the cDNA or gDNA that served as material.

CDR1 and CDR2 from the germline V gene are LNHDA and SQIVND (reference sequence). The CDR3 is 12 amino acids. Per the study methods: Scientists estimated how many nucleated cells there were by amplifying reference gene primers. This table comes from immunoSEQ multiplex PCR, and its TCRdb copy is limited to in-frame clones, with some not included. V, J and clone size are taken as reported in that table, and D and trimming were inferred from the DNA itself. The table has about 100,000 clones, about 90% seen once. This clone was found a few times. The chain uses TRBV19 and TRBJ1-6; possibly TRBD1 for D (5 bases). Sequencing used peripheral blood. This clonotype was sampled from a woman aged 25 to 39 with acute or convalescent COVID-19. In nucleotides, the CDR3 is TGTCCCCGGGGGGACGAGAATTCACCCCTCCACTTT. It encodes CPRGDENSPLHF.